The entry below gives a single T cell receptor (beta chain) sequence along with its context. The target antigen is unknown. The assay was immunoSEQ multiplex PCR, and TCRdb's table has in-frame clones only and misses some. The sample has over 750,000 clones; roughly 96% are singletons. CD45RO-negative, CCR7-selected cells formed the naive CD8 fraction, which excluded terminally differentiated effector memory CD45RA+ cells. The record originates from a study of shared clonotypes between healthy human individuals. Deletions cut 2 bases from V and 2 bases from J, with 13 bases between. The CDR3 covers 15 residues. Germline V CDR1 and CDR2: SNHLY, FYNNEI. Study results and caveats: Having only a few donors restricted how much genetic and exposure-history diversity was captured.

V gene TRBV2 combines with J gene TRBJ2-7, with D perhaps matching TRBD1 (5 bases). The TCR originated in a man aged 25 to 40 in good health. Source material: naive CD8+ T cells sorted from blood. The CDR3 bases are TGTGCCAGCAGTGAATCCCCACAGGCTACCTACGAGCAGTACTTC. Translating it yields CASSESPQATYEQYF.